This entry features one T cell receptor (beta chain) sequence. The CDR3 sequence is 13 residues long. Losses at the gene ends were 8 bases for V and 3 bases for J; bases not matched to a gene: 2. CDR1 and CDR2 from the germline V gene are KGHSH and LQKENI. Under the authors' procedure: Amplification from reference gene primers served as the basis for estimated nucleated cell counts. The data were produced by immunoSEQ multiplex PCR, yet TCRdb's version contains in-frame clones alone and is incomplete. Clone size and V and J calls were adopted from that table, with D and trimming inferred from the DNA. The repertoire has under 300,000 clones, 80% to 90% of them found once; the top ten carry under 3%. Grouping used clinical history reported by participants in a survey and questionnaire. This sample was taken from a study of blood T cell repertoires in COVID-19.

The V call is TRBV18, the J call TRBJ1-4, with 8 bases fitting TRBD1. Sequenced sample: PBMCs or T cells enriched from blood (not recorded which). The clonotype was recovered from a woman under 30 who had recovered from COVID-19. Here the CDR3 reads CASRQGSNEKLFF. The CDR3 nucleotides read TGTGCCAGCCGACAGGGGTCTAATGAAAAACTGTTTTTT.